This TCR beta chain was recovered during a study of T cell responses to AZD1222 COVID-19 vaccine. TCRdb keeps only in-frame clones here, not all; method: immunoSEQ multiplex PCR. This repertoire shows around 80,000 clones, around nine tenths found once; its top ten account for approximately 10%. Germline CDR1 MDHEN, CDR2 SYDVKM. With 5 bases clipped from V and 4 bases from J, the junction kept 5 bases outside the gene matches. The CDR3 sequence is 15 residues long. This TCR came from an adult in good health. Source: peripheral blood, taken on day 0 of AZD1222 vaccination. This chain links TRBV28 with TRBJ1-5; 10 bases are a match to TRBD1. The CDR3 bases are TGTGCCAGCAGTGAACCGGGACAGGGGAATCAGCCCCAGCATTTT. Translation gives CASSEPGQGNQPQHF.